Following are 5 T cell receptor beta chains from one sample sequenced in a study of cytomegalovirus exposure and HLA in healthy donors. With 60 Vbeta and 13 Jbeta primers, the PCR was carried out. Repertoires were generated with immunoSEQ multiplex PCR, while TCRdb's copy carries only in-frame clones and drops some. The table includes 100,000 to 130,000 clones, roughly 73% detected once. Material: PBMCs. All receptors derive from a man aged 25-45 years in good health and CMV-seronegative.

The chain employs TRBV7-9 and TRBJ1-1; 9 bases line up with TRBD1. Germline V gene lookup returns CDR1 SEHNR and CDR2 FQNEAQ (reference sequence). The length of the CDR3 is 14 residues. The J segment lost 9 bases and the V segment lost 5 bases, leaving 10 bases of the junction unmatched. CDR3: CASSPPGQGWKAFF. CDR3 coding DNA: TGTGCCAGCAGCCCCCCGGGACAGGGATGGAAAGCTTTCTTT.

V and J are TRBV28 and TRBJ1-1, with 7 bases that match TRBD1. With 7 bases clipped from V and 4 bases from J, the junction kept 9 bases outside the gene matches. Germline CDR1 and CDR2: MDHEN and SYDVKM. The CDR3 is 14 amino acids. CDR3 amino acids: CASKFSQGVTEAFF. CDR3 nucleotide sequence: TGTGCCAGCAAGTTCTCCCAGGGGGTCACTGAAGCTTTCTTT.

In the case of this clone: The identical CDR3 is also encoded by other nucleotide sequences in the sample. CDR3 nucleotide sequence: TGTGCCAGCAGTGGCTTTGCGGGAGTAGTAGGTGAGCAGTTCTTC. The encoded protein is CASSGFAGVVGEQFF. V and J are TRBV9 and TRBJ2-1; 7 positions agree with TRBD2. The CDR3 sequence is 15 residues long. Germline CDR1 reads SGDLS; CDR2 reads YYNGEE. J was trimmed by 9 bases and V by 5 bases; bases with no gene match: 14.

This clone has a single count. This CDR3 is CASSLRAGGPTDTQYF. CDR3 in DNA: TGTGCCAGCAGCCTAAGAGCGGGAGGGCCCACAGATACGCAGTATTTT. This chain joins TRBV7-2 and TRBJ2-3, with 10 bases identical to TRBD2. J was trimmed by 2 bases and V by 5 bases; bases with no gene match: 7. CDR1 SGHTA and CDR2 FQGNSA come from the germline V gene. This CDR3 is 16 amino acids long.

This rearrangement joins TRBV19 to TRBJ1-5; D gene uncertain. The CDR3 is 14 amino acids. CDR1 is LNHDA and CDR2 is SQIVND in the germline V gene (reference sequence). The V gene lost 7 bases and the J gene lost 0 bases, with 10 bases spanning the gap. CDR3 protein: CASTPTGSNQPQHF. The CDR3 nucleotides read TGTGCCAGTACTCCTACGGGTAGCAATCAGCCCCAGCATTTT.